This T cell receptor (beta chain) was documented in a study of T cell responses to AZD1222 COVID-19 vaccine. Findings and limits, study-wide: Researchers report vaccine-associated CD4 TCRs spanning spike, with dominance at 160-218 and 743-854.

Libraries were prepared by immunoSEQ multiplex PCR; TCRdb keeps only in-frame clonotypes and omits some of them. The sample has 95,000 to 150,000 clones; approximately 86% are singletons. Of note for this clone: What it binds is not known.

The J segment lost 2 bases and the V segment lost 3 bases, leaving 7 bases of the junction unmatched. The CDR3 sequence is 16 residues long. Germline loops: CDR1 KGHSH, CDR2 LQKENI. Sequenced material: peripheral blood, taken on day 0 of AZD1222 vaccination. The TCR comes from an adult in good health. The chain recombines TRBV18 with TRBJ2-4, with 7 bases matching TRBD2. In nucleotides, the CDR3 is TGTGCCAGCTCACCTCGGGAGGTCCAGTCCAAAAACATTCAGTACTTC. It encodes CASSPREVQSKNIQYF.